This TCR beta chain came from a study of T-cell memory formation after mild COVID-19. Overall study context: Largely, the TCR clusters proved donor specific. Study-wide findings and caveats: Clones that contracted from day 15 to 85 had balanced CD4/CD8; later expanders were CD4+ biased.

Each CDR3 protein is one row after TCRdb ran MiXCR on the 5' RACE reads. The table lists approximately 210,000 distinct CDR3 sequences, 8% to 11% of them singletons. This clonotype appeared a few times. Its matching antigen is unknown. CDR1 and CDR2 (germline): MNHEY, SVGEGT. The length of the CDR3 is 12 residues. V was clipped by 8 bases and J by 8 bases, with 14 bases between them. Sequenced material: PBMCs or a T cell subset sorted from them (not recorded which). This TCR was sampled from a man between 18 and 35 years old who had mild COVID-19 (a few samples of this study predate the infection). Cell type and time point are not known. The chain is built from TRBV6-2 or TRBV6-3 and TRBJ2-3; D is uncertain. The CDR3 spells CASRILVATQYF. CDR3 sequence (DNA): TGTGCCAGCCGAATCCTAGTCGCTACGCAGTATTTT.